These 3 T cell receptor beta chains share one sample of origin, sequenced in a study of blood T cells in healthy people across ages. A sample-barcoded 5' primer and a J-beta primer mix were used in a second PCR of about 6 to 11 cycles. TCRdb itself ran the 5' RACE reads through MiXCR, one entry per CDR3 protein. The table shows 1,300,000 or so distinct CDR3 sequences, with around 59% occurring only once. The sequenced sample was blood. The source of these receptors is a man aged 18 to 29 in good health.

There are a few counts of this clonotype. This chain connects TRBV4-2 to TRBJ1-2, with D unclear. This CDR3 comprises 13 residues. Germline CDR1 is LGHNA and CDR2 is YNFKEQ. V was shortened by 3 bases and J by 8 bases, with 13 bases between the two germline ends. The CDR3 DNA reads TGTGCCAGCAGCCAGGAACTGTTGGGGGGCTACACCTTC. Protein product: CASSQELLGGYTF.

The V gene is TRBV6-1, the J gene TRBJ1-5; D not resolved. This CDR3 is built from 18 residues. Germline CDR1 reads MNHNS; CDR2 reads SASEGT. V was shortened by 2 bases and J by 5 bases, with 22 bases between the two germline ends. In DNA, the CDR3 is TGTGCCAGCAGTGAAAGGTTTGAGGGTACATACACGGATCAGCCCCAGCATTTT. Its protein product is CASSERFEGTYTDQPQHF.

V and J are TRBV29-1 and TRBJ2-1; TRBD2 aligns across 7 bases. Trimming took 6 bases from V and 4 from J; bases not matched to a gene: 9. CDR3 length: 14 amino acids. Germline loops: CDR1 SQVTM, CDR2 ANQGSEA. The CDR3 sequence is CSVPGRENYNEQFF. For the CDR3, the DNA is TGCAGCGTGCCTGGGCGGGAGAATTACAATGAGCAGTTCTTC.